The 23 T cell receptor beta chains given below trace back to one sample, sequenced in a study of blood T cell repertoires in COVID-19. Produced via immunoSEQ multiplex PCR; TCRdb's table is partial and in-frame only. This sample has about 120,000 clones, with roughly 85% found just once. The specimen was peripheral blood. These receptors originate from a man aged 40-49 years with acute or convalescent COVID-19.

The gene calls are TRBV19 and TRBJ1-2; TRBD1 aligns across 9 bases. V dropped 7 bases and J dropped 4; count of bases not matched to a gene: 10. The CDR3 covers 15 residues. Germline V gene data show CDR1 as LNHDA and CDR2 as SQIVND (reference sequence). This CDR3 reads CASIPNRDRAYGYTF. For the CDR3, the DNA is TGTGCCAGTATTCCCAACCGGGACAGGGCCTATGGCTACACCTTC.

The rearrangement uses TRBV6-5 and TRBJ1-2; no definite D call. The CDR3 runs to 14 residues. The germline V and J ends were trimmed by 7 bases and 3 bases, with 15 bases remaining between them. Germline V gene sequence: CDR1 MNHEY, CDR2 SVGAGI. In DNA, the CDR3 is TGTGCCAGCACATACGGGTGGCTGGACTATGGCTACACCTTC. This translates into CASTYGWLDYGYTF.

This sequence joins TRBV3-1 (or the pseudogene TRBV3-2) and TRBJ1-4; no clear D gene. The CDR3 spans 14 residues. The V and J ends lost 3 bases and 2 bases respectively, with 7 bases between them. Germline-derived CDR1 and CDR2 are LGHDT and YNNKEL (reference sequence). DNA for the CDR3: TGTGCCAGCAGCCAGGAACAGACTAATGAAAAACTGTTTTTT. This sequence encodes CASSQEQTNEKLFF.

With respect to this clone: The junction departs from germline at one end; a sequencing error may be responsible. V and J are TRBV19 and TRBJ1-2, with no clear D. The CDR3 totals 13 residues. CDR1 and CDR2 (germline): LNHDA, SQIVND (reference sequence). In nucleotides, the CDR3 is TGTGCCAGTAGTGTAGACCCCCTCGCGGGCTACACCTTC. This sequence encodes CASSVDPLAGYTF.

The V and J genes are TRBV6-6 and TRBJ2-5; TRBD1 aligns across 7 bases. There are 13 residues in the CDR3. Germline lookup yields CDR1 MNHNY and CDR2 SVGAGI (reference sequence). Trimming removed 6 bases from V and 4 bases from J; junction bases left unmatched: 5. The CDR3 protein is CASSGTGAETQYF. The CDR3 region has the DNA TGTGCCAGCAGCGGAACAGGGGCAGAGACCCAGTACTTC.

J is TRBJ2-2 and V is TRBV7-9; tentative D call: TRBD2 (6 bases). Germline V gene lookup returns CDR1 SEHNR and CDR2 FQNEAQ (reference sequence). The CDR3 is 16 residues long. V lost 0 bases and J lost 5, with 13 bases in between. The CDR3 nucleotides are TGTGCCAGCAGCTTAGCGGTGATAGCGGAAACCGGGGAGCTGTTTTTT. Residues: CASSLAVIAETGELFF.

V and J are TRBV6-5 and TRBJ2-1, with TRBD2 identical over 7 bases. Germline CDR1 MNHEY, CDR2 SVGAGI. CDR3 length: 14 residues. The V and J ends lost 5 bases and 7 bases, in that order; junction bases with no gene match: 8. The CDR3 is CASSKQGGNNEQFF. The DNA of the CDR3 is TGTGCCAGCAGTAAGCAGGGAGGGAATAATGAGCAGTTCTTC.

The V gene is TRBV7-6, the J gene TRBJ2-2; 9 positions match TRBD2. This CDR3 has 16 residues. V was clipped by 5 bases and J by 0 bases; unmatched bases: 4. The germline V gene encodes CDR1 SGHVS and CDR2 FNYEAQ. The CDR3 DNA is TGTGCCAGCAGCCGACGGACTAGCGCGAACACCGGGGAGCTGTTTTTT. Translation: CASSRRTSANTGELFF.

The rearrangement uses TRBV9 and TRBJ2-5; D is perhaps TRBD1 (6 bases). Germline V lookup: CDR1 SGDLS, CDR2 YYNGEE. V dropped 1 base and J dropped 2 bases, with 9 bases sitting between them. The CDR3 runs 14 residues. CDR3 residues: CASSVSGQQETQYF. The CDR3 DNA is TGTGCCAGCAGCGTATCAGGACAGCAAGAGACCCAGTACTTC.

The chain employs TRBV5-1 and TRBJ2-2; 10 positions match TRBD2. The CDR3 totals 16 residues. V gave up 0 bases and J gave up 6 bases; unmatched junction bases: 5. Germline values: CDR1 SGHRS, CDR2 YFSETQ. CDR3 protein: CASSLELGLAAGELFF. The CDR3 nucleotides are TGCGCCAGCAGCTTGGAGCTCGGACTAGCGGCCGGGGAGCTGTTTTTT.

The J gene is TRBJ1-2, the V gene TRBV27, with 12 bases that match TRBD1. There are 14 residues in the CDR3. V lost 5 bases, J lost 2 bases, and 0 bases stayed unmatched. The germline V gene has CDR1 MNHEY and CDR2 SMNVEV (reference sequence). CDR3 DNA: TGTGCCAGCAGTGGGACAGGGGGCAACTATGGCTACACCTTC. Translated: CASSGTGGNYGYTF.

The chain couples TRBV14 to TRBJ1-1, with D tentatively TRBD1 (5 bases). Germline V gene data show CDR1 as SGHDN and CDR2 as FVKESK. Deletions cut 4 bases from V and 1 base from J, with 7 bases between. This CDR3 is built from 13 residues. The CDR3 DNA follows: TGTGCCAGCAGCCGCAGGGAGAACACTGAAGCTTTCTTT. As protein: CASSRRENTEAFF.

The CDR3 DNA reads TGTGCCAGCAGACCGGGACAGGGAGGCTACACCTTC. Amino acids: CASRPGQGGYTF. The rearrangement links TRBV7-9 to TRBJ1-2; 9 nucleotides align to TRBD1. The CDR3 covers 12 residues. Germline V gene data show CDR1 as SEHNR and CDR2 as FQNEAQ (reference sequence). The junction had 4 bases not matched to a gene; V was cut back by 6 bases and J by 8 bases.

The CDR3 region has the DNA TGTGCCAGCAGCCCCGGACTAGCGGGGGGACACTCCTACAATGAGCAGTTCTTC. Protein: CASSPGLAGGHSYNEQFF. This sequence joins TRBV13 and TRBJ2-1; 14 bases match TRBD2. The CDR3 totals 18 residues. Looked up from germline, CDR1 is PRHDT and CDR2 is FYEKMQ (reference sequence). After removal of 5 bases from V and 0 bases from J, the junction contained 6 bases not matched to a gene.

This chain uses TRBV18 with TRBJ2-7, with D possibly matching TRBD2 (5 bases). The germline CDR1 and CDR2 sequences are KGHSH and LQKENI. This CDR3 contains 13 residues. Between the trimmed V and J ends, which lost 3 bases and 4 bases, there was a span of 10 bases. The CDR3 loop is CASSPSGGYEQYF. In DNA form, the CDR3 reads TGTGCCAGCTCACCGTCAGGCGGGTACGAGCAGTACTTC. Full variable domain (rest looked up from reference TRBV18 and TRBJ2-7): NAGVMQNPRHLVRRRGQEARLRCSPMKGHSHVYWYRQLPEEGLKFMVYLQKENIIDESGMPKERFSAEFPKEGPSILRIQQVVRGDSAAYFCASSPSGGYEQYFGPGTRLTVT.

CDR3 region: CASSTGSEKLFF. The CDR3 DNA reads TGCGCCAGCAGCACGGGGTCGGAAAAACTGTTTTTT. The V gene is TRBV5-1, the J gene TRBJ1-4; no reliable D call. V shed 4 bases and J shed 8 bases, with 9 bases lying between them. CDR3 length: 12 residues. CDR1 is SGHRS and CDR2 is YFSETQ in the germline V gene. Supplemented by reference TRBV5-1 and TRBJ1-4, the full variable domain reads KAGVTQTPRYLIKTRGQQVTLSCSPISGHRSVSWYQQTPGQGLQFLFEYFSETQRNKGNFPGRFSGRQFSNSRSEMNVSTLELGDSALYLCASSTGSEKLFFGSGTQLSVL.

The chain employs TRBV2 and TRBJ2-7; possibly TRBD1 for D (5 bases). V was trimmed by 4 bases and J by 3 bases, leaving 10 bases between them. The CDR3 loop spans 13 amino acids. CDR1 is SNHLY and CDR2 is FYNNEI in the germline V gene. The CDR3 region has the DNA TGTGCCAGCAGTGCAATACAGGTCTACGAGCAGTACTTC. This translates into CASSAIQVYEQYF.

The chain combines TRBV29-1 with TRBJ2-1, with TRBD1 matching over 9 bases. The CDR3 covers 14 residues. J gave up 6 bases and V 6 bases, and 9 bases lay outside the gene matches. The germline V gene encodes CDR1 SQVTM and CDR2 ANQGSEA. The DNA for the CDR3 is TGCAGCGTCGACCGGGACAGGGTCGGCAATGAGCAGTTCTTC. Amino acid sequence: CSVDRDRVGNEQFF.

This chain uses TRBV7-2 with TRBJ1-2; 9 bases line up with TRBD1. This CDR3 contains 14 residues. Germline CDR1 SGHTA, CDR2 FQGNSA. V lost 2 bases, J lost 5 bases, and 3 bases stayed unmatched. This chain's CDR3 is CASSLLGQGYGYTF. In DNA, the CDR3 is TGTGCCAGCAGCTTACTTGGACAGGGGTATGGCTACACCTTC.

The chain carries TRBV4-3 and TRBJ1-1; D might be TRBD1 (5 bases). V lost 1 base, J lost 1 base, and 13 bases lay in between. Germline CDR1 LGHNA, CDR2 YSLEER. The CDR3 consists of 16 residues. CDR3 in DNA: TGCGCCAGCAGCCAAGGGTATACAGGCGGGAACACTGAAGCTTTCTTT. It specifies CASSQGYTGGNTEAFF.

The chain links TRBV7-9 to TRBJ2-2; 8 nucleotides align to TRBD1. Germline CDR1 reads SEHNR; CDR2 reads FQNEAQ (reference sequence). This CDR3 spans 16 amino acids. The V gene end was trimmed by 4 bases and the J gene end by 7 bases; junction bases not matched to a gene: 11. CDR3 protein: CASSYLRDRGGGELFF. Written as DNA, the CDR3 is TGTGCCAGCAGCTACTTAAGAGACAGGGGAGGCGGGGAGCTGTTTTTT.

This sequence joins TRBV6-6 and TRBJ1-5; a possible D gene is TRBD1 (6 bases). V shed 4 bases and J shed 6 bases, with 10 bases lying between them. Germline CDR1 MNHNY, CDR2 SVGAGI (reference sequence). The CDR3 is made up of 13 amino acids. The CDR3 coding sequence is TGTGCCAGCAGTTCTCAGGGGTCTCAGCCCCAGCATTTT. Protein: CASSSQGSQPQHF.

This clone appeared many times. V is TRBV19 and J is TRBJ1-1; no definite D call. Looked up from germline, CDR1 is LNHDA and CDR2 is SQIVND (reference sequence). The germline V and J ends were trimmed by 1 base and 4 bases, with 13 bases remaining between them. The CDR3 has 15 amino acids. In DNA form, the CDR3 reads TGTGCCAGTAGTATAGGGCTCGGCAGCGGCACTGAAGCTTTCTTT. It is translated as CASSIGLGSGTEAFF.